This is a list of T cell receptor beta chains from one sample in a study of T cell repertoires in cytomegalovirus infection. Antigen specificity for these receptors is unknown. MiXCR, applied by TCRdb to the reads, yields one record per CDR3 protein. The sample includes approximately 990,000 distinct CDR3 sequences, roughly 30% of them seen just once. The input for sequencing was cultured CD8+ T cells from PBMCs, taken from culture after CMV antigen stimulation. All receptors come from a human donor in good health (CMV status not recorded). Some clones in this sample may be carry-over from other donors' samples. CDR3s include the opening cysteine and the closing phenylalanine or tryptophan. The D gene is left open where the match is weak. Size tells how often a clone was seen (once, few, many) or the class of an expanded clone, and some rows leave it out.

v_gene	j_gene	abundance	d_gene	CDR3aa	CDR3nt
TRBV6-5	TRBJ2-1	few	TRBD2	CASSYLAGVSSYNEQFF	TGTGCCAGCAGTTACTTGGCGGGGGTTAGCTCCTACAATGAGCAGTTCTTC
TRBV7-2	TRBJ1-5	NA	NA	CASNSLMGNQPQHF	TGTGCCAGCAACTCACTCATGGGCAATCAGCCCCAGCATTTT
TRBV2	TRBJ1-4	few	TRBD1	CASSEEAGGSEKLFF	TGTGCCAGCAGTGAAGAGGCAGGGGGCAGTGAAAAACTGTTTTTT
TRBV28	TRBJ2-5	few	NA	CASTIPSGVQETQYF	TGTGCCAGCACCATTCCAAGTGGAGTACAAGAGACCCAGTACTTC
TRBV7-6	TRBJ2-3	many	TRBD1	CASSQQGITDTQYF	TGTGCCAGCAGCCAACAGGGGATCACAGATACGCAGTATTTT
TRBV7-9	TRBJ2-6	few	TRBD1	CASSHTVIGQGPLSGANVLTF	TGTGCCAGCAGCCACACCGTCATCGGACAGGGCCCTCTTTCTGGGGCCAACGTCCTGACTTTC
TRBV28	TRBJ1-5	few	NA	CASSFPTVSNQPQHF	TGTGCCAGCAGTTTCCCGACCGTTAGCAATCAGCCCCAGCATTTT
TRBV24-1	TRBJ2-1	few	NA	CATSGLDDSYNEQFF	TGTGCCACCAGTGGTTTGGACGACTCCTACAATGAGCAGTTCTTC
TRBV7-2	TRBJ1-1	many	NA	CASSLGAISEAFF	TGTGCCAGCAGCTTAGGGGCAATCTCTGAAGCTTTCTTT
TRBV6-6	TRBJ1-1	few	NA	CASRTQQNTEAFF	TGTGCCAGCCGGACCCAGCAGAACACTGAAGCTTTCTTT
TRBV19	TRBJ1-6	NA	NA	CASSIVENSPLHF	TGTGCCAGTAGTATAGTCGAAAATTCACCCCTCCACTTT
TRBV12-3/TRBV12-4	TRBJ2-2	NA	TRBD1	CASSLRGGSTNTGELFF	TGTGCCAGCAGTTTAAGAGGGGGCTCAACCAACACCGGGGAGCTGTTTTTT
TRBV5-5	TRBJ2-5	NA	NA	CASSPGSLGIETQYF	TGTGCCAGCAGCCCCGGGTCCCTGGGAATCGAGACCCAGTACTTC
TRBV7-6	TRBJ2-2	NA	NA	CASSLFLGPNTGELFF	TGTGCCAGCAGCTTATTTTTAGGCCCGAACACCGGGGAGCTGTTTTTT
TRBV6-5	TRBJ2-1	NA	NA	CASRSSASSYNEQFF	TGTGCCAGCAGGTCAAGCGCGAGCTCCTACAATGAGCAGTTCTTC
TRBV7-8	TRBJ2-1	many	TRBD2	CASSLASSGGPQFF	TGTGCCAGCAGCTTAGCGAGTAGCGGGGGCCCGCAGTTCTTC
TRBV19	TRBJ2-1	NA	TRBD2	CASRVSGGPNNEQFF	TGTGCCAGTAGGGTTAGCGGGGGCCCGAACAATGAGCAGTTCTTC
TRBV9	TRBJ2-1	NA	TRBD2	CASSAPLTSGGVNEQFF	TGTGCCAGCAGCGCCCCTCTAACTAGCGGGGGGGTCAATGAGCAGTTCTTC
TRBV12-3/TRBV12-4	TRBJ2-7	few	NA	CASSFGAAEQYF	TGTGCCAGCAGTTTTGGAGCAGCCGAGCAGTACTTC
TRBV2	TRBJ1-1	few	NA	CASSELVSNTEAFF	TGTGCCAGCTCCGAACTCGTATCCAACACTGAAGCTTTCTTT
TRBV19	TRBJ2-3	few	NA	CARDPFVTWVTQYF	TGTGCCAGGGACCCTTTCGTGACATGGGTGACGCAGTATTTT
TRBV4-1	TRBJ2-2	NA	NA	CASSQDSGLGSTGELFF	TGCGCCAGCAGCCAAGATAGTGGTTTAGGGTCTACCGGGGAGCTGTTTTTT
TRBV10-3	TRBJ2-1	NA	TRBD2	CATGLAEEQFF	TGTGCCACTGGACTAGCGGAAGAGCAGTTCTTC
TRBV6-2/TRBV6-3	TRBJ1-1	NA	NA	CASSPWGRGPEAFF	TGTGCCAGCAGTCCGTGGGGGCGTGGACCTGAAGCTTTCTTT
TRBV27	TRBJ2-5	few	TRBD1	CASRDRGRGETQYF	TGTGCCAGCAGGGACAGGGGAAGGGGGGAGACCCAGTACTTC
TRBV7-6	TRBJ1-1	NA	NA	CASSDRDTKNTEAFF	TGTGCCAGCAGCGACCGGGACACCAAGAACACTGAAGCTTTCTTT
TRBV4-3	TRBJ2-2	NA	NA	CASSHEVGPTGELFF	TGCGCCAGCAGCCATGAAGTGGGCCCCACCGGGGAGCTGTTTTTT
TRBV9	TRBJ2-3	NA	NA	CASSYPKYGGKDTQYF	TGTGCCAGCAGCTACCCGAAATACGGGGGAAAAGATACGCAGTATTTT
TRBV14	TRBJ2-5	NA	NA	CASSQKASLYQETQYF	TGTGCCAGCAGCCAGAAGGCTTCCTTGTACCAAGAGACCCAGTACTTC
TRBV14	TRBJ2-3	NA	NA	CASSQDHGLTDTQYF	TGTGCCAGCAGCCAAGATCACGGCTTGACAGATACGCAGTATTTT
TRBV7-9	TRBJ2-3	few	TRBD1	CASSPGQGRGDTQYF	TGTGCCAGCAGCCCCGGACAGGGGAGAGGGGATACGCAGTATTTT
TRBV7-6	TRBJ1-6	few	NA	CASRKGGGGSPLHF	TGTGCCAGCAGAAAAGGGGGGGGTGGTTCACCCCTCCACTTT
TRBV7-9	TRBJ1-2	once	NA	CASTDSLPWGYTF	TGTGCCAGCACCGACTCACTCCCTTGGGGCTACACCTTC
TRBV27	TRBJ1-2	few	NA	CASQGRGDYGYTF	TGTGCCAGCCAAGGACGGGGAGACTATGGCTACACCTTC
TRBV19	TRBJ1-5	NA	TRBD1	CATKQGISNQPQHF	TGTGCCACCAAACAGGGGATTAGCAATCAGCCCCAGCATTTT
TRBV27	TRBJ2-7	NA	NA	CASRGGSYERYF	TGTGCCAGCAGGGGGGGCTCCTACGAGCGGTACTTC
TRBV7-2	TRBJ2-7	many	TRBD1	CASSRFGTGGYEQYF	TGTGCCAGCAGCCGCTTCGGGACAGGGGGCTACGAGCAGTACTTC
TRBV7-2	TRBJ1-5	few	NA	CASSSPGHQRGQPQHF	TGTGCCAGCAGCTCCCCGGGACACCAGCGGGGCCAGCCCCAGCATTTT
TRBV28	TRBJ2-2	few	NA	CASQGGHKNTGELFF	TGTGCCAGCCAAGGGGGACACAAGAACACCGGGGAGCTGTTTTTT
TRBV7-8	TRBJ2-1	many	NA	CASSLASRSLSYNEQFF	TGTGCCAGCAGCTTAGCGTCCCGTTCCCTGTCCTACAATGAGCAGTTCTTC
TRBV10-3	TRBJ2-1	NA	NA	CAVGRGASYNEQFF	TGTGCCGTTGGAAGGGGGGCGTCCTACAATGAGCAGTTCTTC
TRBV4-3	TRBJ2-3	NA	NA	CASSQGGRGTDTQYF	TGCGCCAGCAGCCAAGGCGGCAGGGGCACAGATACGCAGTATTTT
TRBV7-6	TRBJ2-7	many	TRBD1	CASSSFIGTDSSYEQYF	TGTGCCAGCAGCTCCTTTATTGGGACAGATTCTTCCTACGAGCAGTACTTC
TRBV6-2/TRBV6-3	TRBJ2-1	few	TRBD1	CASSYSTGGNEQFF	TGTGCCAGCAGTTACAGCACAGGGGGGAATGAGCAGTTCTTC
TRBV27	TRBJ1-2	NA	NA	CASSLSAENYGYTF	TGTGCCAGCAGTTTATCCGCAGAGAACTATGGCTACACCTTC
TRBV7-9	TRBJ2-7	NA	NA	CASSRHEQYF	TGTGCCAGCAGCCGACACGAGCAGTACTTC
TRBV6-5	TRBJ1-1	few	NA	CASSRTSGQWWNTEAFF	TGTGCCAGCAGTCGAACGTCCGGACAGTGGTGGAACACTGAAGCTTTCTTT
TRBV7-9	TRBJ2-3	few	NA	CASSITIAVGGKWSTDTQYF	TGTGCCAGCAGCATTACCATCGCAGTTGGCGGGAAATGGAGCACAGATACGCAGTATTTT
TRBV6-6	TRBJ1-4	few	NA	CASSYRVANEKLFF	TGTGCCAGCAGTTACAGGGTGGCTAATGAAAAACTGTTTTTT
TRBV7-9	TRBJ1-4	many	NA	CASRTTNEKLFF	TGTGCCAGCCGCACAACTAATGAAAAACTGTTTTTT
TRBV29-1	TRBJ1-1	NA	NA	CSAGDPGRTEAFF	TGCAGCGCCGGCGATCCAGGGCGCACTGAAGCTTTCTTT
TRBV7-2	TRBJ1-1	NA	NA	CASSLAGRGSRTEAFF	TGTGCCAGCAGCTTAGCAGGTCGGGGGAGTAGAACTGAAGCTTTCTTT